The source of this T cell receptor (beta chain) is a study of control samples from healthy donors and cancer patients. This clone was picked up a small number of times. Measured with immunoSEQ multiplex PCR; TCRdb has only the in-frame clones, and not every one. The sample consists of more than 95,000 clones, roughly 87% of them appearing once. There are 14 residues in the CDR3. Germline CDR1 reads SGHAT; CDR2 reads FQNNGV. Trimming removed 1 base from V and 5 bases from J, with 11 bases in between. The TCR sequence derives from a man aged 40-50 years in good health. Sequencing used blood. V and J are TRBV11-2 and TRBJ2-5, with D possibly being TRBD2 (5 bases). CDR3 amino acids: CASSLGRGWETQYF. CDR3 coding DNA: TGTGCCAGCAGCTTAGGTAGAGGGTGGGAGACCCAGTACTTC.